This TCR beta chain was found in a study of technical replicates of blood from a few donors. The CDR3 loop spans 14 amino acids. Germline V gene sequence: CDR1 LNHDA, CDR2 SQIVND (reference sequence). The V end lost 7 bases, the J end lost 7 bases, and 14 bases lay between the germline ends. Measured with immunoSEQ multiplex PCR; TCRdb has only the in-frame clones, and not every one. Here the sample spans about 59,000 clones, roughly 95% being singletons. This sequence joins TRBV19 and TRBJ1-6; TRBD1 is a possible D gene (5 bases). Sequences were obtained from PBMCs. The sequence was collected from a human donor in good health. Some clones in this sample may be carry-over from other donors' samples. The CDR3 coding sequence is TGTGCCAGTATGGATCCGCAGGGAAATTCACCCCTCCACTTT. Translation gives CASMDPQGNSPLHF.